The clone carrying this TCR beta chain appeared a single time. This entry belongs to a study of blood T cell repertoires in COVID-19. At the level of the study: Samples taken during acute and convalescent COVID-19 were collected in the United States, Italy and Spain. PBMCs, B-cell-depleted T cells, or T cells provided the cDNA or gDNA that made up the material.

In the original processing: Amplification of reference gene primers was used by the study to estimate nucleated cell counts. This table comes from immunoSEQ multiplex PCR, and its TCRdb copy is limited to in-frame clones, with some not included. Clone size and V and J calls were adopted from that table, with D and trimming inferred from the DNA. The data contain roughly 120,000 clones, almost 85% of them singletons. The CDR3 is made up of 14 amino acids. Trimming pared 4 bases from V and 2 bases from J, leaving 9 bases between. CDR1 and CDR2 from the germline V gene are MNHEY and SVGAGI. This chain links TRBV6-5 with TRBJ1-3, with D uncertain. Sequenced material: peripheral blood. The clonotype was recovered from a man in his 70s with active or convalescent COVID-19. CDR3 DNA: TGTGCCAGCAGTTCGGGGAGAACTGGAAACACCATATATTTT. It yields the protein CASSSGRTGNTIYF.